Listed below are T cell receptor beta chains from one sample, sequenced in a study of T cell changes during pregnancy in multiple sclerosis. The method was immunoSEQ multiplex PCR; TCRdb's version includes in-frame clones alone and lacks a portion of them. The sample consists of 14,000 to 15,000 clones, 80% to 90% of them appearing once. The sequenced sample was CD8+ T cells from peripheral blood mononuclear cells, obtained in the first trimester of pregnancy. These receptors were collected from a female donor with multiple sclerosis, enrolled in a pregnancy study. The CDR3 runs from the conserved cysteine through the conserved F or W. D genes are given only for firm matches. Clone sizes are given selectively: once, few, many, or a class where the clone is expanded.

J | size | D | V | CDR3 | DNA
TRBJ2-1 | NA | NA | TRBV18 | CASSPSGTLNFNEQFF | TGTGCCAGCTCACCCTCCGGGACTCTAAACTTTAATGAGCAGTTCTTC
TRBJ2-7 | NA | TRBD2 | TRBV28 | CASSSLGLAGGNYEQYF | TGTGCCAGCAGTTCCCTCGGACTAGCGGGAGGAAACTACGAGCAGTACTTC
TRBJ2-7 | NA | NA | TRBV28 | CASSLRGYEQYF | TGTGCCAGCAGTTTACGGGGGTACGAGCAGTACTTC
TRBJ1-1 | few | NA | TRBV27 | CASFSATEAFF | TGTGCCAGCTTCAGCGCCACTGAAGCTTTCTTT
TRBJ2-3 | NA | TRBD2 | TRBV5-4 | CASSLKRERRDTQYF | TGTGCCAGCAGCTTAAAGCGGGAGCGGAGAGATACGCAGTATTTT
TRBJ2-1 | NA | TRBD1 | TRBV6-5 | CASRGGKGRRNEQFF | TGTGCCAGCAGAGGGGGCAAAGGAAGGAGGAATGAGCAGTTCTTC
TRBJ2-6 | once | NA | TRBV4-1 | CASSLRSGVLSGANVLTF | TGCGCCAGCAGCCTCCGATCGGGGGTTCTGTCTGGGGCCAACGTCCTGACTTTC
TRBJ1-1 | large | NA | TRBV2 | CASSALLTGPNTEAFF | TGTGCCAGCAGTGCCCTACTGACAGGACCAAACACTGAAGCTTTCTTT
TRBJ2-4 | NA | NA | TRBV28 | CASSPSVTAIAKNIQYF | TGTGCCAGCAGTCCCTCAGTGACAGCCATAGCCAAAAACATTCAGTACTTC
TRBJ2-7 | NA | TRBD2 | TRBV4-2 | CASSQGTSGRASYEQYF | TGTGCCAGCAGCCAGGGGACTAGCGGGAGGGCTTCCTACGAGCAGTACTTC
TRBJ2-7 | NA | NA | TRBV14 | CASSHRPYEQYF | TGTGCCAGCAGCCACCGTCCCTACGAGCAGTACTTC
TRBJ1-1 | NA | NA | TRBV7-8 | CASSLAPPGEAFF | TGTGCCAGCAGCTTAGCCCCCCCAGGTGAAGCTTTCTTT
TRBJ1-1 | NA | NA | TRBV23-1 | CASSQSPQRLDTEAFF | TGCGCCAGCAGTCAATCCCCCCAGAGGCTAGACACTGAAGCTTTCTTT
TRBJ2-7 | once | NA | TRBV27 | CASSPPQGPSYEQYF | TGTGCCAGCAGTCCCCCCCAGGGGCCATCCTACGAGCAGTACTTC
TRBJ2-7 | NA | NA | TRBV27 | CASSLTAGEGREQYF | TGTGCCAGCAGTTTAACTGCAGGGGAGGGAAGGGAGCAGTACTTC
TRBJ2-1 | NA | NA | TRBV5-6 | CASSLSRAEQFF | TGTGCCAGCAGCTTATCAAGAGCTGAGCAGTTCTTC
TRBJ2-7 | large | TRBD2 | TRBV7-9 | CASSRRLAGYNEQYF | TGTGCCAGCAGCCGACGACTAGCGGGATACAACGAGCAGTACTTC
TRBJ1-5 | NA | TRBD1 | TRBV7-6 | CASSLGDRAHQPQHF | TGTGCCAGCAGCTTAGGGGACAGGGCCCATCAGCCCCAGCATTTT
TRBJ2-7 | NA | TRBD2 | TRBV7-6 | CASSPGTSGVEQYF | TGTGCCAGCAGCCCGGGAACTAGCGGGGTCGAGCAGTACTTC
TRBJ2-7 | NA | TRBD2 | TRBV11-2 | CASSLEWTSGYEQYF | TGTGCCAGCAGCTTAGAGTGGACTAGCGGCTACGAGCAGTACTTC
TRBJ2-7 | NA | NA | TRBV10-3 | CAISPRGAGYEQYF | TGTGCCATCAGCCCACGGGGGGCGGGCTACGAGCAGTACTTC
TRBJ2-1 | NA | TRBD2 | TRBV19 | CASSLLAAYNEQFF | TGTGCCAGTAGTTTACTAGCGGCCTACAATGAGCAGTTCTTC
TRBJ2-3 | NA | TRBD2 | TRBV7-8 | CASSFLLAGVGDTQYF | TGTGCCAGCAGCTTCCTACTTGCGGGAGTGGGAGATACGCAGTATTTT
TRBJ2-5 | NA | TRBD2 | TRBV19 | CASSVGTSDDETQYF | TGTGCCAGTAGTGTAGGGACTAGCGATGACGAGACCCAGTACTTC
TRBJ2-7 | NA | TRBD1 | TRBV5-1 | CASSQAGGGYEQYF | TGCGCCAGCAGCCAGGCAGGGGGCGGCTACGAGCAGTACTTC
TRBJ2-7 | NA | TRBD2 | TRBV5-5 | CASRLARGLNSYEQYF | TGTGCCAGCAGACTAGCGAGAGGACTTAACTCCTACGAGCAGTACTTC
TRBJ2-7 | NA | NA | TRBV27 | CASSLLKTTNYEQYF | TGTGCCAGCAGTTTATTGAAGACTACCAACTACGAGCAGTACTTC
TRBJ2-1 | NA | TRBD2 | TRBV5-6 | CASSLESSGAYNEQFF | TGTGCCAGCAGCTTGGAGTCTAGCGGGGCCTACAATGAGCAGTTCTTC
TRBJ2-1 | NA | NA | TRBV7-8 | CASSGGGSLDEQFF | TGTGCCAGCAGTGGGGGCGGGAGTTTGGATGAGCAGTTCTTC
TRBJ2-3 | once | TRBD1 | TRBV5-1 | CASSRGQGGTDTQYF | TGCGCCAGCAGCCGGGGACAGGGGGGAACAGATACGCAGTATTTT
TRBJ2-7 | NA | NA | TRBV19 | CASRGGQSYEQYF | TGTGCCAGTAGGGGTGGACAGAGCTACGAGCAGTACTTC
TRBJ2-1 | NA | NA | TRBV5-6 | CASRWGHEQFF | TGTGCCAGCAGATGGGGGCATGAGCAGTTCTTC
TRBJ2-7 | NA | NA | TRBV5-6 | CASSFRDSVSLEQYF | TGTGCCAGCAGCTTCCGGGACTCGGTATCCCTCGAGCAGTACTTC
TRBJ2-1 | NA | NA | TRBV10-2 | CASSGLKRSYNEQFF | TGCGCCAGCAGCGGACTCAAGAGATCCTACAATGAGCAGTTCTTC
TRBJ2-7 | NA | NA | TRBV4-1 | CASSHLSNEQYF | TGCGCCAGCAGCCACCTCAGTAACGAGCAGTACTTC
TRBJ1-6 | NA | NA | TRBV7-9 | CASSPSNSPLHF | TGTGCCAGCAGCCCCAGTAATTCACCCCTCCACTTT
TRBJ1-3 | NA | NA | TRBV18 | CASSPFRVGTGNTIYF | TGTGCCAGCTCGCCGTTTAGAGTGGGCACTGGAAACACCATATATTTT